What follows are 25 T cell receptor beta chains derived from one specimen sequenced in a study of molecular identifiers for immune sequencing clone quantification. In TCRdb, the PCR reads were re-called with MiXCR into one record per CDR3 protein. The sample has about 510,000 distinct CDR3 sequences, around 21% seen once. The sequenced sample consisted of naive CD8+ T cells from blood, with Jurkat cell RNA spiked in. Sample subset: FACS-sorted CD8+CD4-CCR7+CD45RA+ naive T cells. Receptor source: a human donor in good health. Some libraries in this study had Jurkat cell RNA spiked in.

The rearrangement joins TRBV5-6 to TRBJ2-1; D not resolved. Trimming removed 3 bases from V and 0 bases from J, with 10 bases in between. This CDR3 region has 15 residues. CDR1 is SGHDT, CDR2 YYEEEE, per germline. The CDR3 DNA is TGTGCCAGCAGCTCCTATCAGAGCTCCTACAATGAGCAGTTCTTC. Translating gives CASSSYQSSYNEQFF.

There are many counts of this clonotype. J is TRBJ2-1 and V is TRBV7-2; D call uncertain. Trimming took 2 bases from V and 5 from J, leaving 16 bases between them. Germline V CDR1 and CDR2: SGHTA, FQGNSA. The CDR3 runs 16 residues. CDR3 sequence: CASSLYVRYANNEQFF. CDR3 sequence (DNA): TGTGCCAGCAGCTTATATGTGCGATACGCAAACAATGAGCAGTTCTTC.

A word on this clonotype: It may be a read error: a sequence one base away is much more abundant. In DNA, the CDR3 is TGTGTCAGCAGCCCACGAGGCAGGGGGATTGAGACCCAGTACTTC. As protein: CVSSPRGRGIETQYF. The chain is built from TRBV13 and TRBJ2-5; 7 bases map to TRBD1. Germline assignment: CDR1 PRHDT and CDR2 FYEKMQ (reference sequence). The CDR3 contains 15 residues.

The table lists this clonotype with many counts. The rearrangement joins TRBV28 to TRBJ2-7, with a possible D match to TRBD1 (6 bases). Deletions cut 4 bases from V and 3 bases from J, with 13 bases between. The CDR3 has 14 residues. The germline V gene encodes CDR1 MDHEN and CDR2 SYDVKM. The CDR3 sequence: CASSSVDSNYEQYF. As DNA, the CDR3 is TGTGCCAGCAGTTCCGTGGACAGTAACTACGAGCAGTACTTC.

The rearrangement links TRBV14 to TRBJ2-7; D uncertain. V lost 4 bases to trimming and J lost 3 bases, with 10 bases between them. Germline V CDR1 and CDR2: SGHDN, FVKESK. The CDR3 covers 13 residues. The CDR3 spells CASSPGNYYEQYF. The CDR3 DNA sequence: TGTGCCAGCAGCCCAGGAAACTACTACGAGCAGTACTTC.

This clonotype has only a few counts. The CDR3 region has the DNA TGTGCCACCAGGCCTCCGGGAGGGCCTTTCGGGGAGCTGTTTTTT. This encodes CATRPPGGPFGELFF. V gene TRBV12-3 or TRBV12-4 combines with J gene TRBJ2-2; 8 bases line up with TRBD2. The CDR3 runs to 15 residues. V lost 10 bases to trimming and J lost 7 bases; unmatched junction nucleotides: 14.

This clonotype was detected many times. The J gene is TRBJ2-5, the V gene TRBV7-8; 11 nucleotides align to TRBD1. The CDR3 loop spans 15 amino acids. CDR1 and CDR2 (germline): SGHVS, FQNEAQ. The trim removed 3 bases at V and 5 bases at J, leaving 5 bases unmatched. In nucleotides, the CDR3 is TGTGCCAGCAGCTTCGGACAGGGGGCCTTGGAGACCCAGTACTTC. It translates to CASSFGQGALETQYF.

CDR3 in amino acids: CASSEWGSDYTF. The CDR3 nucleotides are TGCGCCAGCAGTGAGTGGGGATCCGACTACACCTTC. The rearrangement links TRBV10-2 to TRBJ1-2; D remains unclear. V lost 1 base and J lost 10, with 10 bases in between. The CDR3 spans 12 residues. CDR1 and CDR2 (germline): WSHSY, SAAADI.

At least ten counts were recorded for this clonotype. The rearrangement uses TRBV28 and TRBJ1-5; no firm D call. Germline values: CDR1 MDHEN, CDR2 SYDVKM. The CDR3 consists of 15 residues. V was cut by 2 bases and J by 2 bases, with 10 bases left in between. CDR3 coding DNA: TGTGCCAGCAGTTTAATGGGAATGGGCAATCAGCCCCAGCATTTT. Translating it yields CASSLMGMGNQPQHF.

This clonotype has at least ten counts. CDR3 in DNA: TGTGCCAGCAGTGAATACCAGGGGGCCGGCTACACCTTC. This sequence encodes CASSEYQGAGYTF. The chain combines TRBV2 with TRBJ1-2; 8 bases map to TRBD1. There are 13 residues in the CDR3. The germline gives CDR1 SNHLY, CDR2 FYNNEI. The V segment lost 2 bases and the J segment 8 bases; nucleotides outside the gene matches: 4.

The chain is built from TRBV7-9 and TRBJ2-7, with 11 bases matching TRBD2. The CDR3 is made up of 16 amino acids. The V gene end was trimmed by 1 base and the J gene end by 4 bases; junction bases not matched to a gene: 6. Germline V gene data show CDR1 as SEHNR and CDR2 as FQNEAQ (reference sequence). This chain's CDR3 is CASSLDTSGSGYEQYF. CDR3 DNA: TGTGCCAGCAGCTTAGATACTAGCGGGAGCGGTTACGAGCAGTACTTC.

The V call is TRBV28, the J call TRBJ2-5; D remains unclear. CDR1 is MDHEN and CDR2 is SYDVKM in the germline V gene. This CDR3 region has 15 residues. V lost 2 bases and J lost 5, with 15 bases in between. The CDR3 is CASSLRQLNPETQYF. In DNA form, the CDR3 reads TGTGCCAGCAGTTTACGACAATTGAATCCGGAGACCCAGTACTTC.

The V gene is TRBV27, the J gene TRBJ2-1; a weak D match, TRBD2 (6 bases). This CDR3 has 14 amino acids. Germline V gene sequence: CDR1 MNHEY, CDR2 SMNVEV (reference sequence). V was clipped by 6 bases and J by 0 bases, with 9 bases between them. As DNA, the CDR3 is TGTGCCAGCAGCCCTAGCGACTCCTACAATGAGCAGTTCTTC. As protein: CASSPSDSYNEQFF.

On this clonotype itself: A clone one base away is much larger, so this may be a read error. V is TRBV4-1 and J is TRBJ2-5; D tentatively reads TRBD1 or TRBD2 (5 bases each). The CDR3 contains 14 residues. CDR1 MGHRA and CDR2 YSYEKL come from the germline V gene. CDR3 region: CASSQGDDPGRTSF. The CDR3 coding sequence is TGCGCCAGCAGCCAAGGGGACGACCCGGGACGTACTAGCTTC.

A few counts support this clonotype. J is TRBJ2-7 and V is TRBV10-3; the D gene is possibly TRBD1 (6 bases). The CDR3 totals 13 residues. CDR1 is ENHRY and CDR2 is SYGVKD in the germline V gene. V lost 6 bases and J lost 0, with 9 bases in between. The chain's CDR3 is CAISPDSSYEQYF. The CDR3 DNA follows: TGTGCCATCAGCCCGGACAGCTCCTACGAGCAGTACTTC.

Worth noting for this clonotype: A clone one base away is much larger, so this may be a read error. No conserved phenylalanine or tryptophan is present at the end of the CDR3, so a read error is the likely explanation. CDR3 sequence reads: CASSSSGDREGDQPQHL. The CDR3 DNA reads TGTGCCAGCAGTTCGTCCGGAGACAGGGAAGGAGATCAGCCCCAGCATCTT. The chain combines TRBV27 with TRBJ1-5; 7 bases line up with TRBD1. The germline V gene has CDR1 MNHEY and CDR2 SMNVEV (reference sequence). After removal of 4 bases from V and 5 bases from J, the junction contained 14 bases not matched to a gene. The CDR3 loop spans 17 amino acids.

This clonotype showed up just a few times. The chain couples TRBV7-9 to TRBJ2-5; TRBD1 matches 8 bases. The germline V gene has CDR1 SEHNR and CDR2 FQNEAQ (reference sequence). V dropped 4 bases and J dropped 0; count of bases not matched to a gene: 13. The CDR3 has 18 residues. CDR3 coding DNA: TGTGCCAGCAGCTCCCTGGGAGGACAGGGCTCGTACCAAGAGACCCAGTACTTC. It specifies CASSSLGGQGSYQETQYF.

Notes on this clonotype: A much larger clone lies a single base off, so this may be a read error. Here the CDR3 reads CASSLTLLGGELLF. The DNA of the CDR3 is TGTGCCAGCAGCTTGACTCTGCTCGGCGGGGAGCTGCTTTTT. The rearrangement links TRBV7-9 to TRBJ2-2; D perhaps matches TRBD2 (6 bases). The CDR3 is 14 residues long. Germline V lookup: CDR1 SEHNR, CDR2 FQNEAQ (reference sequence).

This clonotype was observed at least ten times. The chain is built from TRBV7-2 and TRBJ1-5, with D possibly being TRBD1 (5 bases). V was shortened by 1 base and J by 9 bases, with 10 bases between the two germline ends. This CDR3 is built from 13 residues. In germline, CDR1 is SGHTA, CDR2 FQGNSA. The CDR3 DNA follows: TGTGCCAGCAGCTTAGGGCAGGGCGTGCCCCAGCATTTT. This gives the protein CASSLGQGVPQHF.

This clonotype came up many times. V usage is TRBV9 and J usage is TRBJ1-1; TRBD1 agrees at 7 bases. Germline loops: CDR1 SGDLS, CDR2 YYNGEE. The V segment lost 2 bases and the J segment 1 base; nucleotides outside the gene matches: 2. The CDR3 consists of 14 residues. The CDR3 is CASSVGQQNTEAFF. The DNA of the CDR3 is TGTGCCAGCAGCGTGGGACAGCAGAACACTGAAGCTTTCTTT.

In this sample, this clonotype turned up many times. The genes are TRBV9 and TRBJ1-5; the D is unclear. Germline CDR1 and CDR2: SGDLS and YYNGEE. There are 14 residues in the CDR3. V dropped 0 bases and J dropped 4 bases, with 8 bases sitting between them. CDR3 sequence reads: CASSVEAENQPQHF. The CDR3 coding sequence is TGTGCCAGCAGCGTAGAGGCAGAGAATCAGCCCCAGCATTTT.

J is TRBJ1-4 and V is TRBV2; D unclear. The V end was cut by 5 bases, the J end by 4 bases, with 14 bases between. This CDR3 is built from 15 residues. Germline-derived CDR1 and CDR2 are SNHLY and FYNNEI. CDR3 sequence reads: CASSLILKNNEKLFF. CDR3 nucleotides: TGTGCCAGCAGTTTAATCCTGAAGAATAATGAAAAACTGTTTTTT.

This clonotype was seen repeatedly, ten times or more. The genes are TRBV6-6 and TRBJ1-5; 8 nucleotides align to TRBD1. This CDR3 is built from 14 residues. The germline CDR1 and CDR2 sequences are MNHNY and SVGAGI (reference sequence). J gave up 5 bases and V 7 bases, and 7 bases lay outside the gene matches. The CDR3 spells CASTPDRAYQPQHF. For the CDR3, the DNA is TGTGCCAGCACCCCGGACAGGGCCTATCAGCCCCAGCATTTT.

This chain links TRBV7-2 with TRBJ2-7, with unresolved D. Trimming stripped 2 bases from V and 5 bases from J, with 7 bases between. The germline V gene encodes CDR1 SGHTA and CDR2 FQGNSA. This CDR3 has 12 amino acids. The CDR3 here is CASSLPDDEQYF. CDR3 bases: TGTGCCAGCAGCTTACCAGACGACGAGCAGTACTTC.

Comment on this clonotype: Just one base apart from a much larger clone, this may be a read error. The CDR3 ends on some other residue instead of the conserved phenylalanine or tryptophan, so this is likely a read error. The chain couples TRBV6-2 or TRBV6-3 to TRBJ2-4, with unresolved D. Germline V gene data show CDR1 as MNHEY and CDR2 as SVGEGT. V gave up 1 base and J gave up 3 bases, with 7 bases separating them. The CDR3 totals 14 residues. The CDR3 is CASSYLDDKNIQYS. CDR3 nucleotides: TGTGCCAGCAGTTACTTGGACGACAAAAACATTCAGTACTCC.